Each of the 20 T cell receptor beta chains below was sequenced from the same sample in a study of monozygotic twins with cystic fibrosis. Using immunoSEQ multiplex PCR, the repertoire was profiled, and TCRdb retains in-frame clones only, with some absent. The repertoire has a few thousand clones, 96% of them found once; the top ten carry approximately 2.9%. Specimen: blood. These receptors all stem from a boy between 2 and 10 years old with cystic fibrosis.

The chain combines TRBV7-8 with TRBJ1-4; D gene ambiguous. This CDR3 is built from 15 residues. Germline values: CDR1 SGHVS, CDR2 FQNEAQ. V lost 0 bases to trimming and J lost 3 bases, with 8 bases between them. CDR3 in amino acids: CASSLARSSNEKLFF. The CDR3 region has the DNA TGTGCCAGCAGCTTAGCTCGCAGCTCTAATGAAAAACTGTTTTTT.

V is TRBV5-6 and J is TRBJ2-7; 11 bases agree with TRBD1. Germline CDR1 and CDR2: SGHDT and YYEEEE. V was pared by 2 bases and J by 3 bases, with 4 bases of the junction left unmatched. CDR3 length equals 15 residues. CDR3 DNA sequence: TGTGCCAGCAGCTTCACCGGGACAGGGGGCTACGAGCAGTACTTC. Amino acids: CASSFTGTGGYEQYF.

This sequence joins TRBV14 and TRBJ2-7; D might be TRBD1 or TRBD2, each matching 5 bases. CDR1 and CDR2 from the germline V gene are SGHDN and FVKESK. The V end was cut by 0 bases, the J end by 0 bases, with 15 bases between. The CDR3 extends over 17 amino acids. The CDR3 protein is CASSQDRGRSLSYEQYF. CDR3 bases: TGTGCCAGCAGCCAAGATCGGGGCAGGTCCCTCTCCTACGAGCAGTACTTC.

This clone was seen a single time. The chain recombines TRBV5-1 with TRBJ1-4; D may be TRBD1 (6 bases). CDR1 SGHRS and CDR2 YFSETQ come from the germline V gene. The CDR3 loop spans 17 amino acids. V lost 3 bases to trimming and J lost 6 bases, with 21 bases between them. CDR3 sequence reads: CASSYLPTGRGDEKLFF. The CDR3 DNA is TGCGCCAGCAGCTACTTACCAACAGGGAGAGGCGATGAAAAACTGTTTTTT.

This chain joins TRBV7-2 and TRBJ2-5; D is unresolved. CDR3 length: 11 residues. Germline CDR1 reads SGHTA; CDR2 reads FQGNSA. V lost 2 bases to trimming and J lost 3 bases, with 1 base between them. In DNA form, the CDR3 reads TGTGCCAGCAGCTTAAAAGAGACCCAGTACTTC. Amino acid sequence: CASSLKETQYF.

The chain carries TRBV4-3 and TRBJ2-1; 10 bases are a match to TRBD2. The CDR3 is 17 amino acids. The germline V gene encodes CDR1 LGHNA and CDR2 YSLEER. J lost 7 bases, V lost 4 bases, and 13 bases had no gene match. CDR3 sequence: CASSRELSGGAWNEQFF. The CDR3, as DNA: TGCGCCAGCAGCCGAGAACTAAGCGGGGGGGCTTGGAATGAGCAGTTCTTC.

V gene TRBV6-5 combines with J gene TRBJ1-3; TRBD1 matches at 12 bases. V shed 6 bases, J shed 7 bases, and the junction held 7 bases outside the gene matches. This CDR3 has 15 residues. Germline CDR1 is MNHEY and CDR2 is SVGAGI. CDR3 coding DNA: TGTGCCAGCAGCGACCCGGGACAGGGGGCGAACACCATATATTTT. Translating it yields CASSDPGQGANTIYF.

V and J are TRBV5-1 and TRBJ1-4; no reliable D call. The CDR3 loop spans 14 amino acids. Per the germline V gene, CDR1 is SGHRS and CDR2 is YFSETQ. V lost 4 bases to trimming and J lost 1 base, with 8 bases between them. The CDR3 loop reads CASSPTVTNEKLFF. The CDR3 nucleotides read TGCGCCAGCAGCCCTACGGTAACTAATGAAAAACTGTTTTTT.

V and J are TRBV19 and TRBJ2-7; TRBD1 matches 7 bases. There are 17 residues in the CDR3. V lost 5 bases and J lost 2; bases outside the gene matches: 15. Germline values: CDR1 LNHDA, CDR2 SQIVND (reference sequence). CDR3 bases: TGTGCCAGTAGTTCCCAACCCCCAGACAGGGCAGCCTACGAGCAGTACTTC. This encodes CASSSQPPDRAAYEQYF.

With regard to this clone: One junction end does not reproduce the germline sequence, and a read error may be involved. The V gene is TRBV4-1, the J gene TRBJ2-1; 8 bases align to TRBD2. CDR1 is MGHRA, CDR2 YSYEKL, per germline. The CDR3 spans 15 residues. Here the CDR3 reads CASRQAGTSDDEQFF. The CDR3 region has the DNA TGCGCCAGCAGGCAAGCCGGGACTAGTGATGATGAGCAGTTCTTC.

This clone was picked up a small number of times. The chain carries TRBV4-3 and TRBJ1-2; D not certain. This CDR3 region has 17 residues. Trimming took 0 bases from V and 4 from J, leaving 18 bases between them. Germline loops: CDR1 LGHNA, CDR2 YSLEER. CDR3 amino acids: CASSQDPGVGESYGYTF. Here the CDR3 DNA reads TGCGCCAGCAGCCAAGATCCGGGAGTTGGAGAGTCCTATGGCTACACCTTC.

V is TRBV13 and J is TRBJ2-7, with 8 bases aligning to TRBD2. The V and J ends lost 6 bases and 4 bases, in that order; junction bases with no gene match: 8. Germline loops: CDR1 PRHDT, CDR2 FYEKMQ (reference sequence). The CDR3 length is 14 residues. The CDR3 spells CASSQGRGGYEQYV. CDR3 DNA: TGTGCCAGCAGTCAAGGACGGGGGGGATACGAGCAGTACGTC.

The chain links TRBV9 to TRBJ1-6, with a possible D match to TRBD1 (5 bases). Germline CDR1 SGDLS, CDR2 YYNGEE. Trimming shortened V by 2 bases and J by 9 bases, and 15 bases separated the two germline ends. The CDR3 is made up of 15 amino acids. CDR3 DNA sequence: TGTGCCAGCAGCGTGGGGCGGCTCCTTAGTTCACCCCTCCACTTT. Its translation: CASSVGRLLSSPLHF.

V gene TRBV10-1 combines with J gene TRBJ2-5; 7 nucleotides match TRBD2. This CDR3 has 14 residues. Germline values: CDR1 WNHNN, CDR2 SYGVQD (reference sequence). V gave up 3 bases and J gave up 2 bases; unmatched junction bases: 3. The CDR3 loop is CASSDREGQETQYF. In DNA, the CDR3 is TGCGCCAGCAGTGACAGGGAGGGTCAAGAGACCCAGTACTTC.

This chain connects TRBV5-6 to TRBJ1-1; D is ambiguous. Deletions cut 2 bases from V and 11 bases from J, with 28 bases between. Germline V gene lookup returns CDR1 SGHDT and CDR2 YYEEEE. This CDR3 region has 17 residues. The CDR3 DNA is TGTGCCAGCAGCTTAAGTCTACTAGGGCCTCCTCTCGTGAGGGCTTTCTTT. Protein sequence: CASSLSLLGPPLVRAFF. The entire variable domain, with the rest obtained from reference TRBV5-6 and TRBJ1-1, is as follows: DAGVTQSPTHLIKTRGQQVTLRCSPKSGHDTVSWYQQALGQGPQFIFQYYEEEERQRGNFPDRFSGHQFPNYSSELNVNALLLGDSALYLCASSLSLLGPPLVRAFFGQGTRLTVV.

The chain links TRBV6-4 to TRBJ1-5; no firm D call. V lost 6 bases and J 3 bases, leaving 12 bases between the germline ends. The CDR3 is 14 amino acids. Germline CDR1 MRHNA, CDR2 SNTAGT. CDR3 DNA sequence: TGTGCCAGCAGCCCCCAGATGGACAATCAGCCCCAGCATTTT. Translation: CASSPQMDNQPQHF.

The chain joins TRBV29-1 to TRBJ2-2; D uncertain. This CDR3 has 13 residues. Per germline, CDR1 SQVTM and CDR2 ANQGSEA. V lost 4 bases to trimming and J lost 5 bases, with 11 bases between them. CDR3 loop: CSVVPLTTGELFF. The CDR3 coding sequence is TGCAGCGTTGTTCCCCTGACTACCGGGGAGCTGTTTTTT.

The chain uses TRBV19 and TRBJ1-2; D not certain. CDR1 is LNHDA and CDR2 is SQIVND in the germline V gene (reference sequence). CDR3 length: 10 amino acids. The V gene lost 10 bases and the J gene lost 3 bases, with 6 bases spanning the gap. The CDR3 nucleotides read TGTGCCACCCGGGACTATGGCTACACCTTC. This translates into CATRDYGYTF.

The chain couples TRBV7-9 to TRBJ1-1; D remains ambiguous. This CDR3 contains 14 residues. Between the trimmed V and J ends, which lost 5 bases and 5 bases, there was a span of 15 bases. Germline values: CDR1 SEHNR, CDR2 FQNEAQ (reference sequence). CDR3 nucleotide sequence: TGTGCCAGCAGCCTGGTACTAGGTCGGACTGAAGCTTTCTTT. Its protein is CASSLVLGRTEAFF.

This clone appeared a single time. The rearrangement joins TRBV27 to TRBJ2-2; D tentatively reads TRBD1 or TRBD2 (5 bases each). Germline V gene data show CDR1 as MNHEY and CDR2 as SMNVEV (reference sequence). V dropped 7 bases and J dropped 1 base, with 22 bases sitting between them. This CDR3 spans 18 amino acids. CDR3 amino acids: CASTPRAGGPWNTGELFF. Here the CDR3 DNA reads TGTGCCAGCACCCCCAGGGCTGGCGGGCCATGGAACACCGGGGAGCTGTTTTTT.